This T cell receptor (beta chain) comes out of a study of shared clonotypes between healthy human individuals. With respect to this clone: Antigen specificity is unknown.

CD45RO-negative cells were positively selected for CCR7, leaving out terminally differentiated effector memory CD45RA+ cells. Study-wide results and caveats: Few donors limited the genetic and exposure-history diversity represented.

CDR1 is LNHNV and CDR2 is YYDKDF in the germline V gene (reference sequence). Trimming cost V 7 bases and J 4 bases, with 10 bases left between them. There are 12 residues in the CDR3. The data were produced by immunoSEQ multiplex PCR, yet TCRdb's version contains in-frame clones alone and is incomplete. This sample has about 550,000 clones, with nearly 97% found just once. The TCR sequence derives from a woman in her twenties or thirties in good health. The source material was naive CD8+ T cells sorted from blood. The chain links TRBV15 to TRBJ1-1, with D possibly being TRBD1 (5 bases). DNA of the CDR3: TGTGCCACCAATCCGGGGGGCACTGAAGCTTTCTTT. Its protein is CATNPGGTEAFF.